This TCR beta chain was profiled in a study of cytomegalovirus exposure and HLA in healthy donors. V was clipped by 4 bases and J by 1 base, with 11 bases between them. CDR1 is SEHNR and CDR2 is FQNEAQ in the germline V gene (reference sequence). This CDR3 has 15 residues. Study-level findings and limits: In an earlier analysis, in some 540 donors, most V segments appeared productive either ~90% or ~30% of the time.

PCR primers comprised 60 Vbeta and 13 Jbeta primers. Some clones are missing from TCRdb's copy, which holds only in-frame ones; the method was immunoSEQ multiplex PCR. The data contain 150,000 to 200,000 clones, nearly 80% of them singletons. A remark on this clone: The antigen remains undetermined.

The V call is TRBV7-9, the J call TRBJ2-1; D gene uncertain. The sequencing sample was made of PBMCs. This receptor was obtained from a woman in her forties in good health and CMV-seronegative. The chain's CDR3 is CASSWNSLSYNEQFF. In DNA, the CDR3 is TGTGCCAGCAGCTGGAACAGTCTTTCCTACAATGAGCAGTTCTTC.